Below, 8 T cell receptor beta chains from the same sample are listed, as sequenced in a study of CD8+ T cells in alopecia areata. cDNA prepared by RNA extraction and subsequent reverse transcription served as the template for sequencing. The table came from immunoSEQ multiplex PCR; TCRdb's copy has only in-frame clones and leaves some out. The sample includes about 99,000 clones, approximately 90% seen only once; the top ten take around 10%. Described treatment: oral pan-JAK inhibitor, 5-10 mg twice daily. Sequencing used CD8+ T cells sorted from blood, obtained at roughly week 30, from a patient treated with tofacitinib. Receptors originate from a human donor with alopecia areata.

The genes are TRBV15 and TRBJ2-3; TRBD1 is a possible D gene (5 bases). Germline CDR1 is LNHNV and CDR2 is YYDKDF (reference sequence). V dropped 1 base and J dropped 4 bases, with 21 bases sitting between them. This CDR3 region has 18 residues. DNA for the CDR3: TGTGCCACCAGCAGAGGCCCCTCCGTTATGGGGCTCCCAGATACGCAGTATTTT. This codes for CATSRGPSVMGLPDTQYF.

The count of this clone is one. The chain employs TRBV29-1 and TRBJ1-1; 7 bases fit TRBD1. Germline loops: CDR1 SQVTM, CDR2 ANQGSEA. The CDR3 contains 14 residues. J was trimmed by 0 bases and V by 5 bases; bases with no gene match: 6. DNA for the CDR3: TGCAGCGTTTGGACAGGACGGATGAACACTGAAGCTTTCTTT. Amino acids: CSVWTGRMNTEAFF.

This sequence joins TRBV4-1 and TRBJ2-1, with D maybe TRBD1 (6 bases). Trimming cost V 3 bases and J 5 bases, with 11 bases left between them. This CDR3 is built from 14 residues. Germline loops: CDR1 MGHRA, CDR2 YSYEKL. CDR3 bases: TGCGCCAGCAGCCAGACCGGGACAAACAATGAGCAGTTCTTC. Amino acids: CASSQTGTNNEQFF.

This chain joins TRBV4-1 and TRBJ2-5, with D perhaps matching TRBD1 (7 bases). The assigned J gene may be wrong: the sequence end matches TRBJ2-7 better. Germline assignment: CDR1 MGHRA and CDR2 YSYEKL. The CDR3 is 18 amino acids. The CDR3 here is CASSQVRGTEDPRSEQYF. The CDR3 region has the DNA TGCGCCAGCAGCCAAGTCCGGGGGACAGAAGACCCGAGGTCCGAGCAGTACTTC.

In the case of this clone: In the same sample, other DNA sequences code for this CDR3. The rearrangement joins TRBV9 to TRBJ2-7; 8 nucleotides align to TRBD1. There are 14 residues in the CDR3. Germline trimming cut 0 bases from V and 4 bases from J; bases unmatched to any gene: 3. Germline CDR1 and CDR2: SGDLS and YYNGEE. CDR3 in amino acids: CASSVAQGGYEQYF. DNA for the CDR3: TGTGCCAGCAGCGTAGCACAGGGGGGTTACGAGCAGTACTTC.

This clone came up a few times. The J gene is TRBJ2-3, the V gene TRBV6-5; 10 nucleotides align to TRBD2. Germline V gene lookup returns CDR1 MNHEY and CDR2 SVGAGI. This CDR3 has 15 amino acids. The J segment lost 1 base and the V segment lost 6 bases, leaving 4 bases of the junction unmatched. The CDR3, as DNA: TGTGCCAGCAGGGATGGACTAGCGGGCACAGATACGCAGTATTTT. Amino acids: CASRDGLAGTDTQYF.

The V call is TRBV19, the J call TRBJ1-5; 7 nucleotides align to TRBD1. CDR1 is LNHDA and CDR2 is SQIVND in the germline V gene (reference sequence). The ends lost 6 bases at V and 2 bases at J; junction bases unmatched: 1. The CDR3 runs 13 residues. The CDR3 spells CASSDRGNQPQHF. The CDR3 nucleotides read TGTGCCAGTAGCGACAGGGGCAATCAGCCCCAGCATTTT.

The chain joins TRBV6-5 to TRBJ2-5, with TRBD1 matching 8 bases. CDR3 length: 15 amino acids. Germline V gives CDR1 MNHEY, CDR2 SVGAGI. The V and J ends lost 2 bases and 2 bases, in that order; junction bases with no gene match: 4. The CDR3 DNA follows: TGTGCCAGCAGTTACGCAGGGGGCCCACAAGAGACCCAGTACTTC. It codes for CASSYAGGPQETQYF.